Listed below are T cell receptor beta chains from one sample, sequenced in a study of cytomegalovirus exposure and HLA in healthy donors. Profiled with immunoSEQ multiplex PCR; TCRdb holds only in-frame clones, not every one. Of 200,000 to 250,000 clones in the sample, over 70% were seen once. Sequencing used PBMCs. The receptors were sampled from a woman in her sixties in good health and CMV-seropositive. The CDR3 runs from the conserved cysteine through the conserved F or W. D genes are given only for firm matches. Where a row states a size, it is once, few, many or the class of an expanded clone; other rows omit it.

clone_size j_call v_call d_call cdr3_nt cdr3_aa
few TRBJ2-3 TRBV11-2 TRBD1 TGTGCCAGCAGCTTAAGACGGACAGGGCGAGGAGATACGCAGTATTTT CASSLRRTGRGDTQYF
once TRBJ2-3 TRBV30 TRBD2 TGTGCCTGGAGAGGAGCGGGGGACGTCACAGATACGCAGTGTTTT CAWRGAGDVTDTQCF
. TRBJ1-2 TRBV19 TRBD1 TGTGCCAGTAACCCACAGGGGCAGGGGTGGAATGGCTACACCTTC CASNPQGQGWNGYTF
. TRBJ1-1 TRBV5-8 . TGTGCCAGCTTCCCGGGTGGTGAAGCTTTCTTT CASFPGGEAFF
. TRBJ2-7 TRBV5-1 TRBD2 TGCGCCAGCAGCAAGAGAACGACTAGCGGGGACTCCTACGAGCAGTACTTC CASSKRTTSGDSYEQYF
. TRBJ1-2 TRBV7-9 TRBD1 TGTGCCAGCAGCCCAGGACAGGGGGCCGGGGGCTACACCTTC CASSPGQGAGGYTF
. TRBJ2-1 TRBV1 . TGCACCAGCAGCCAATCTAGCACCAAACGGGGTGAGCAGTTCTTC CTSSQSSTKRGEQFF
. TRBJ1-2 TRBV6-1 . TGTGCCAGCAGTGAAACAGCGGGTAACTATGGCTACACCTTC CASSETAGNYGYTF
. TRBJ2-1 TRBV27 . TGTGCCAGCAGTTTATGGGGGGGGGCTGAGAATGAGCAGTTCTTC CASSLWGGAENEQFF
. TRBJ2-1 TRBV7-3 TRBD2 TGTGCCAGCAGCTCCACTAGCGGGGGTTCCTACAATGAGCAGTTCTTC CASSSTSGGSYNEQFF
. TRBJ2-7 TRBV7-3 . TGTGCCAGCAGCTTAAGTGCTGCCTACGAGCAGTACTTC CASSLSAAYEQYF
. TRBJ2-1 TRBV5-6 TRBD2 TGTGCCAGCAGCTTGATCGGGGGGGCCCTCTCCTACAATGAGCAGTTCTTC CASSLIGGALSYNEQFF
. TRBJ2-3 TRBV2 TRBD2 TGTGCCAGCAGTGAAAAGGGACTAGCGGGAGCCTCCACTAGCACAGATACGCAGTATTTT CASSEKGLAGASTSTDTQYF
once TRBJ2-5 TRBV2 TRBD1 TGTGCCAGCAGTGAATTAGGAGGACAGGCCCAGACCCAGTACTTC CASSELGGQAQTQYF
few TRBJ2-7 TRBV7-2 TRBD2 TGTGCCAGCAGCCCACACTTGCTAGCGGGGGCGCGCTCCTACGAGCAGTACTTC CASSPHLLAGARSYEQYF
. TRBJ1-3 TRBV5-1 . TGCGCCAGCAGCTTCCGTACAGGGACTGGAAACACCATATATTTT CASSFRTGTGNTIYF
. TRBJ1-2 TRBV5-4 TRBD1 TGTGCCAGCAGCCGAATCCGGGACAGGGATGGGAGCTATGGCTACACCTTC CASSRIRDRDGSYGYTF
. TRBJ2-6 TRBV7-9 . TGTGCCAGCAGTACCCTCAGGGGCCCTGGGGCCAACGTCCTGACTTTC CASSTLRGPGANVLTF
. TRBJ1-4 TRBV4-2 . TGTGCCAGCAGCCAAGGAGGGCTTCTGCAAGGTGAAAAACTGTTTTTT CASSQGGLLQGEKLFF
. TRBJ2-2 TRBV6-5 . TGTGCCAGCAGTTGGGACAACCCGAACACCGGGGAGCTGTTTTTT CASSWDNPNTGELFF
. TRBJ2-7 TRBV19 . TGTGCCAGTAGTATCGCAGCTAGTTTCTACGAGCAGTACTTC CASSIAASFYEQYF
. TRBJ2-3 TRBV7-2 TRBD2 TGTGCCAGCAGCTTAGAAAGGGCCTCCGGCGGGAGGTCGGGAGATACGCAGTATTTT CASSLERASGGRSGDTQYF
. TRBJ2-1 TRBV7-9 TRBD2 TGTGCCAGCAGCTATAGACTAGCGTACAATGAGCAGTTCTTC CASSYRLAYNEQFF
. TRBJ1-5 TRBV7-9 . TGTGCCAGCAGCTCCCAAAGCTACGATCAGCCCCAGCATTTT CASSSQSYDQPQHF
. TRBJ2-2 TRBV5-1 TRBD2 TGCGCCAGCAGCGACCCGACTAGCGGGGGTGGCACCGGGGAGCTGTTTTTT CASSDPTSGGGTGELFF
. TRBJ2-3 TRBV28 TRBD1 TGTGCCTCCCAGGGGGCAGGAAATACGCAGTATTTT CASQGAGNTQYF
. TRBJ1-4 TRBV18 . TGTGCCAGCTCACCCTATGACGGACAGCGGACTAATGAAAAACTGTTTTTT CASSPYDGQRTNEKLFF
. TRBJ2-2 TRBV7-8 TRBD2 TGTGCCAGCAGCTTACGACTAGCGGGAGGGCCGAGGGAGCTGTTTTTT CASSLRLAGGPRELFF
. TRBJ2-3 TRBV29-1 TRBD2 TGCAGCGTCGCGGGCGGGGGGGCCCGCCTGGGTACGCAGTATTTT CSVAGGGARLGTQYF
once TRBJ1-4 TRBV2 . TGTGCCAGCAGTGAGGACCGGGGGTCCCTGAAAAAACTGTTTTTT CASSEDRGSLKKLFF
. TRBJ1-1 TRBV19 . TGTGCCAGTATCCTACAGGGAGAGGGCACTGAAGCTTTCTTT CASILQGEGTEAFF
few TRBJ2-6 TRBV19 . TGTGCCAGTAGTCCCTTACAGGGATCTGGGGCCAACGTCCTGACTTTC CASSPLQGSGANVLTF
few TRBJ1-1 TRBV18 TRBD1 TGTGCCAGCTCACCACCGTCTACAGGGGGAATCATGAACACTGAAGCTTTCTTT CASSPPSTGGIMNTEAFF
few TRBJ1-6 TRBV7-6 . TGTGCCAGCAGCCCCCGACAGGATAATTCACCCCTCCACTTT CASSPRQDNSPLHF
. TRBJ1-1 TRBV28 TRBD1 TGTGCCAGCAGTCGACAGGGTTTGAGCACTGAAGCTTTCTTT CASSRQGLSTEAFF
. TRBJ2-1 TRBV19 TRBD2 TGTGCCAGTAGCGCATCCATAGCGGGGCTTGGTGAGCAGTTCTTC CASSASIAGLGEQFF
. TRBJ1-2 TRBV28 . TGTGCCAGCAGTTTACAATTCTATGGCTACACCTTC CASSLQFYGYTF
. TRBJ1-1 TRBV6-5 . TGTGCCAGCAACGGGGGACCCACTGAAGCTTTCTTT CASNGGPTEAFF
. TRBJ1-2 TRBV27 . TGTGCCAGCAGATTGGGCCCCCCCTATGGCTACACCTTC CASRLGPPYGYTF
. TRBJ1-1 TRBV5-1 TRBD1 TGCGCCAGCAGCTTGGCCGGACAGGAGAACACTGAAGCTTTCTTT CASSLAGQENTEAFF
. TRBJ2-7 TRBV7-6 TRBD2 TGTGCCAGCAGCCCACTAGCGGGCTCCTACGAGCAGTACTTC CASSPLAGSYEQYF
. TRBJ2-3 TRBV29-1 . TGCAGCGTTCGGCGCGGAAGTGGGACAGATACGCAGTATTTT CSVRRGSGTDTQYF
. TRBJ2-5 TRBV7-9 TRBD1 TGTGCCAGCAGCTCCCAATGGGGACAGGGAGGTTCCCAAGAGACCCAGTACTTC CASSSQWGQGGSQETQYF
. TRBJ2-5 TRBV7-7 . TGTGCCAGCAGCACTGGGGCGGAGACCCAGTACTTC CASSTGAETQYF
. TRBJ2-1 TRBV5-1 . TGCGCCAGCAGCGTTTCCCTTCCCGTCTACAATGAGCAGTTCTTC CASSVSLPVYNEQFF
few TRBJ1-5 TRBV28 . TGTGCCAGCAGTTTATTGCAGGGGAACAATCAGCCCCAGCATTTT CASSLLQGNNQPQHF
. TRBJ2-1 TRBV19 TRBD2 TGTGCCAGTTGCCCAGCGGGGGTCCACAATGAGCAGTTCTTC CASCPAGVHNEQFF
. TRBJ2-1 TRBV5-1 TRBD2 TGCGCCAGCAGCGTGGGACTAGCAATAAACAATGAGCAGTTCTTC CASSVGLAINNEQFF